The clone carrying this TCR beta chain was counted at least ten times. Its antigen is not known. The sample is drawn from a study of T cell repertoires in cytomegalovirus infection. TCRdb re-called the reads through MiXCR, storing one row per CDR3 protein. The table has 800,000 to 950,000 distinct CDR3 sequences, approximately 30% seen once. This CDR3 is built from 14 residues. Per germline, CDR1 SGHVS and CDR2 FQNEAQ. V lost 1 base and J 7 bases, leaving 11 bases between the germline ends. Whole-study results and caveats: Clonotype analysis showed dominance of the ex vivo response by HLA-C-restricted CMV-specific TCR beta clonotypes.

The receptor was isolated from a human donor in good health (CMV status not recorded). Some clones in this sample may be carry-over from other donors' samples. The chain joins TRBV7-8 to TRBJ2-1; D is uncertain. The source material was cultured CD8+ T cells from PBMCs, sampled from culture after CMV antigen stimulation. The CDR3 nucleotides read TGTGCCAGCAGCTTAGGTGCAAAAGGGAATGAGCAGTTCTTC. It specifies CASSLGAKGNEQFF.